The 24 T cell receptor beta chains below come from one sample, sequenced in a study of response to subunit inactivated influenza vaccine listed by TCRdb under 2018. The receptor library was made with RT-PCR. Sequencing was carried out with an Illumina HiSeq 2500. TCRdb passed the public sequencing reads through fastp at Q25 and MiXCR, retaining productive beta sequences. Entries are consolidated by CDR3 protein sequence, retaining the most common genes and DNA. The table for this sample lists 170,000 or so distinct CDR3 sequences; approximately 12% of them were counted only once. The top ten hold about a third of the sample. The sequencing used CD8+ T cells sorted from PBMCs, collected 23 months after vaccination. These TCRs come from a man aged 45 to 75 who received an inactivated influenza vaccine. Donor details come from another sample of the same person, matched by shared clones.

The CDR3 nucleotides read TGTGCCAGCAGCGTGGCTAGCGGGGGTCTTTGGGAGCAGTACTTC. Amino acids: CASSVASGGLWEQYF. The gene calls are TRBV9 and TRBJ2-7, with 10 bases matching TRBD2. The J segment lost 7 bases and the V segment lost 2 bases, leaving 9 bases of the junction unmatched. CDR1 is SGDLS and CDR2 is YYNGEE in the germline V gene. The CDR3 has 15 amino acids.

The J gene is TRBJ2-3, the V gene TRBV12-3 or TRBV12-4; 7 bases align to TRBD2. The CDR3 runs 16 residues. The ends lost 6 bases at V and 0 bases at J; junction bases unmatched: 9. The CDR3 nucleotides are TGTGCCAGCAGCCCAGATTTTAGCGGGAGCACAGATACGCAGTATTTT. This codes for CASSPDFSGSTDTQYF.

The chain uses TRBV20-1 and TRBJ2-5, with TRBD2 as a possible D gene (7 bases). V was trimmed by 5 bases and J by 5 bases, leaving 24 bases between them. This CDR3 spans 16 amino acids. Germline V CDR1 and CDR2: DFQATT, SNEGSKA (reference sequence). The CDR3 nucleotides are TGCAGTGCTTTAGTTGTGGGGGGGCCCACGAGGGAGACCCAGTACTTC. It yields the protein CSALVVGGPTRETQYF.

This clonotype was picked up a small number of times. CDR3 region: CAISDHPGDPYGYTF. The CDR3 nucleotides are TGTGCCATCAGTGACCACCCTGGGGACCCCTATGGCTACACCTTC. The chain links TRBV10-3 to TRBJ1-2; a weak D match, TRBD1 (5 bases). The CDR3 totals 15 residues. Trimming left V 3 bases short and J 4 bases short, with 15 bases between. CDR1 is ENHRY and CDR2 is SYGVKD in the germline V gene.

The rearrangement joins TRBV28 to TRBJ1-1, with 8 positions matching TRBD1. Looked up from germline, CDR1 is MDHEN and CDR2 is SYDVKM. CDR3 length equals 13 residues. The ends lost 4 bases at V and 6 bases at J; junction bases unmatched: 4. The CDR3 reads CASSSTGEPEAFF. The CDR3 nucleotides are TGTGCCAGCAGTTCGACAGGGGAGCCTGAAGCTTTCTTT.

This chain joins TRBV4-3 and TRBJ2-1; D ambiguous. Per germline, CDR1 LGHNA and CDR2 YSLEER. The CDR3 is made up of 15 amino acids. The V and J ends lost 1 base and 3 bases respectively, with 10 bases between them. CDR3 in amino acids: CASSQVVNGYNEQFF. The DNA for the CDR3 is TGCGCCAGCAGCCAAGTAGTGAACGGCTACAATGAGCAGTTCTTC.

The rearrangement links TRBV29-1 to TRBJ2-1; D call uncertain. This CDR3 is built from 16 residues. With 0 bases removed from V and 3 bases from J, the gap between germline ends came to 15 bases. From germline, CDR1 is SQVTM and CDR2 ANQGSEA. Here the CDR3 reads CSVEDGNSEVYNEQFF. The CDR3 nucleotides read TGCAGCGTTGAAGATGGGAATAGTGAAGTCTACAATGAGCAGTTCTTC.

The gene calls are TRBV6-5 and TRBJ2-5, with TRBD2 identical over 8 bases. V lost 4 bases, J lost 0 bases, and 4 bases stayed unmatched. Per the germline V gene, CDR1 is MNHEY and CDR2 is SVGAGI. CDR3 size: 15 residues. Here the CDR3 reads CASSSGAGDQETQYF. The CDR3 DNA is TGTGCCAGCAGTTCGGGAGCGGGGGACCAAGAGACCCAGTACTTC.

The CDR3 here is CASSPTWTYEQYF. DNA of the CDR3: TGTGCCAGCAGTCCAACATGGACCTACGAGCAGTACTTC. The rearrangement joins TRBV28 to TRBJ2-7; D remains unclear. The CDR3 runs to 13 residues. V dropped 5 bases and J dropped 2 bases, with 10 bases sitting between them. From germline, CDR1 is MDHEN and CDR2 SYDVKM.

This clonotype has more than one count but fewer than ten. V gene TRBV4-1 combines with J gene TRBJ2-7; D possibly corresponds to TRBD2 (7 bases). The CDR3 length is 16 residues. Germline V gives CDR1 MGHRA, CDR2 YSYEKL. V lost 2 bases, J lost 1 base, and 15 bases lay in between. Here the CDR3 DNA reads TGCGCCAGCAGCCAAATACAGGGAGGGGGGTCCTACGAGCAGTACTTC. Its protein is CASSQIQGGGSYEQYF.

This clonotype was counted ten times or more. V gene TRBV29-1 combines with J gene TRBJ2-7; unclear D gene. The CDR3 consists of 14 residues. V dropped 1 base and J dropped 1 base, with 11 bases sitting between them. Germline assignment: CDR1 SQVTM and CDR2 ANQGSEA. The CDR3 DNA is TGCAGCGTTGAAGTCCGGCTGGGATCCTACGAGCAGTACTTC. This sequence encodes CSVEVRLGSYEQYF.

A few counts support this clonotype. CDR3 nucleotide sequence: TGCAGTGCTAGAGTCCCGGGGGAGGTCTCCTACGAGCAGTACTTC. Translating gives CSARVPGEVSYEQYF. The chain couples TRBV20-1 to TRBJ2-7; D may be TRBD2 (6 bases). The CDR3 has 15 residues. V was pared by 1 base and J by 0 bases, with 13 bases between. Germline V CDR1 and CDR2: DFQATT, SNEGSKA (reference sequence).

This clonotype was counted between two and nine times. The chain recombines TRBV12-3 or TRBV12-4 with TRBJ2-3; 10 bases are shared with TRBD2. V shed 3 bases and J 1 base; nucleotides not matched to a gene: 7. The CDR3 has 17 amino acids. This chain's CDR3 is CASSFPSSGGRTDTQYF. The CDR3 DNA reads TGTGCCAGCAGTTTTCCCTCTAGCGGGGGTCGCACAGATACGCAGTATTTT.

The genes are TRBV15 and TRBJ2-7; 9 bases are a match to TRBD1. Germline trimming cut 5 bases from V and 2 bases from J; bases unmatched to any gene: 10. Germline-derived CDR1 and CDR2 are LNHNV and YYDKDF (reference sequence). The CDR3 extends over 16 amino acids. DNA of the CDR3: TGTGCCACCAGCTCTAGGGACAGGGTCCTAACCTACGAGCAGTACTTC. It yields the protein CATSSRDRVLTYEQYF.

This clonotype has a count of ten or more. The genes are TRBV20-1 and TRBJ2-5; 8 bases match TRBD2. The germline gives CDR1 DFQATT, CDR2 SNEGSKA (reference sequence). Losses at the gene ends were 1 base for V and 5 bases for J; bases not matched to a gene: 3. The CDR3 is 13 amino acids. The CDR3 bases are TGCAGTGCTAGAGGAGCGGGAGACGAGACCCAGTACTTC. Protein: CSARGAGDETQYF.

The rearrangement links TRBV28 to TRBJ2-1; 8 nucleotides agree with TRBD2. The germline CDR1 and CDR2 sequences are MDHEN and SYDVKM. Trimming cost V 7 bases and J 3 bases; bases outside gene matches: 14. The CDR3 consists of 17 residues. The chain's CDR3 is CASTHSEAGADYNEQFF. The CDR3 nucleotides are TGTGCCAGCACCCACTCCGAAGCGGGAGCCGACTACAATGAGCAGTTCTTC. The whole variable domain, remainder taken from reference TRBV28 and TRBJ2-1, is DVKVTQSSRYLVKRTGEKVFLECVQDMDHENMFWYRQDPGLGLRLIYFSYDVKMKEKGDIPEGYSVSREKKERFSLILESASTNQTSMYLCASTHSEAGADYNEQFFGPGTRLTVL.

This clonotype was recorded a few times. The V gene is TRBV29-1, the J gene TRBJ2-7; 10 bases are shared with TRBD1. The CDR3 spans 13 residues. The V gene end was trimmed by 7 bases and the J gene end by 2 bases; junction bases not matched to a gene: 5. Germline CDR1 reads SQVTM; CDR2 reads ANQGSEA. This CDR3 reads CSATDRGTYEQYF. The CDR3 bases are TGCAGCGCAACGGACAGGGGGACCTACGAGCAGTACTTC.

The chain carries TRBV11-1 and TRBJ2-7; unclear D gene. V lost 5 bases, J lost 0 bases, and 11 bases lay in between. From germline, CDR1 is SGHAT and CDR2 FQDESV (reference sequence). The length of the CDR3 is 14 residues. The DNA for the CDR3 is TGTGCCAGCAGCGACCGACGACTCTCCTACGAGCAGTACTTC. The encoded protein is CASSDRRLSYEQYF.

The chain employs TRBV6-1 and TRBJ2-3, with D unresolved. V lost 6 bases and J lost 4, with 14 bases in between. Looked up from germline, CDR1 is MNHNS and CDR2 is SASEGT. There are 14 residues in the CDR3. The CDR3 spells CASSTRPGPDTQYF. Written as DNA, the CDR3 is TGTGCCAGCAGCACCCGTCCGGGTCCAGATACGCAGTATTTT.

CDR3 residues: CASSLLWDSDQETQYF. The CDR3 DNA is TGTGCCAGCAGTTTGTTATGGGACAGTGATCAAGAGACCCAGTACTTC. V is TRBV28 and J is TRBJ2-5; 7 positions match TRBD1. The V segment lost 3 bases and the J segment 2 bases; nucleotides outside the gene matches: 9. Germline CDR1 and CDR2: MDHEN and SYDVKM. The CDR3 totals 16 residues.

The chain carries TRBV9 and TRBJ2-7; 7 bases agree with TRBD1. V gave up 4 bases and J gave up 3 bases; unmatched junction bases: 4. Germline V CDR1 and CDR2: SGDLS, YYNGEE. The CDR3 covers 13 residues. CDR3 sequence (DNA): TGTGCCAGCAGCATCGGGACAGACTACGAGCAGTACTTC. It yields the protein CASSIGTDYEQYF.

The sample holds a few counts of this clonotype. This chain joins TRBV5-5 and TRBJ2-7; TRBD2 matches at 11 bases. The CDR3 runs 15 residues. Germline lookup yields CDR1 SGHKS and CDR2 YYEKEE (reference sequence). V gave up 5 bases and J gave up 3 bases; unmatched junction bases: 7. The CDR3 is CASRTTSGRFYEQYF. CDR3 DNA sequence: TGTGCCAGCAGGACTACTAGCGGGAGATTCTACGAGCAGTACTTC.

The chain carries TRBV10-3 and TRBJ2-7; D unresolved. V gave up 2 bases and J gave up 1 base, with 9 bases separating them. CDR3 length equals 14 residues. From germline, CDR1 is ENHRY and CDR2 SYGVKD. The CDR3 sequence: CAISETTPSYEQYF. The DNA of the CDR3 is TGTGCCATCAGTGAGACGACACCTTCCTACGAGCAGTACTTC.

This clonotype was detected a few times. V gene TRBV11-2 combines with J gene TRBJ2-3; 7 bases align to TRBD1. CDR1 SGHAT and CDR2 FQNNGV come from the germline V gene. V shed 3 bases and J 7 bases; nucleotides not matched to a gene: 13. The CDR3 spans 16 residues. The DNA of the CDR3 is TGTGCCAGCAGCTTGATACAGGGGCCCCGTCGGAATACGCAGTATTTT. This translates into CASSLIQGPRRNTQYF. The whole variable domain, filled in from reference TRBV11-2 and TRBJ2-3, reads EAGVAQSPRYKIIEKRQSVAFWCNPISGHATLYWYQQILGQGPKLLIQFQNNGVVDDSQLPKDRFSAERLKGVDSTLKIQPAKLEDSAVYLCASSLIQGPRRNTQYFGPGTRLTVL.